The 20 T cell receptor beta chains given below trace back to one sample, sequenced in a study of vaccination effects on CD4 cells after COVID-19. Cultured cells yielded isolated CD4+ T cells after 10 days. Two doses of BNT162b2 or mRNA-1273 vaccine were administered to participants. Libraries were prepared by immunoSEQ multiplex PCR; TCRdb keeps only in-frame clonotypes and omits some of them. The repertoire consists of about 71,000 clones, with under 80% occurring once and the leading ten covering approximately 2.4%. No cognate antigen is known for these TCRs. Material: CD4+ T cells from PBMCs cultured without peptide, obtained after COVID-19 vaccination. Receptors originate from a human donor who received a COVID-19 vaccine.

The gene calls are TRBV5-1 and TRBJ1-1, with D uncertain. The germline CDR1 and CDR2 sequences are SGHRS and YFSETQ. V was pared by 4 bases and J by 8 bases, with 18 bases between. The length of the CDR3 is 14 residues. The CDR3 sequence: CASSATVPGKEAFF. In DNA form, the CDR3 reads TGCGCCAGCAGCGCGACGGTCCCGGGGAAGGAAGCTTTCTTT.

The chain links TRBV14 to TRBJ2-5, with 12 bases identical to TRBD2. The CDR3 extends over 17 amino acids. Looked up from germline, CDR1 is SGHDN and CDR2 is FVKESK. V was clipped by 1 base and J by 3 bases; unmatched bases: 6. The CDR3 loop is CASSQAKGLAGEETQYF. The CDR3 DNA sequence: TGTGCCAGCAGCCAAGCTAAGGGACTAGCGGGTGAAGAGACCCAGTACTTC.

V and J are TRBV10-3 and TRBJ2-3; 9 nucleotides match TRBD1. In germline, CDR1 is ENHRY, CDR2 SYGVKD. The CDR3 runs to 15 residues. The V gene end was trimmed by 6 bases and the J gene end by 5 bases; junction bases not matched to a gene: 9. This CDR3 reads CAISDPGQGGDTQYF. The CDR3 DNA sequence: TGTGCCATCAGCGACCCGGGACAGGGAGGAGATACGCAGTATTTT.

The gene calls are TRBV7-3 and TRBJ2-1; 10 bases map to TRBD1. The V gene end was trimmed by 5 bases and the J gene end by 10 bases; junction bases not matched to a gene: 8. Germline lookup yields CDR1 SGHTA and CDR2 FQGTGA. The CDR3 consists of 14 residues. CDR3 bases: TGTGCCAGCAGCCCGGGACAGGGGCTACTCGAGCAGTTCTTC. It encodes CASSPGQGLLEQFF.

The rearrangement links TRBV5-6 to TRBJ1-5; TRBD1 matches at 10 bases. Trimming took 1 base from V and 5 from J; bases not matched to a gene: 3. The CDR3 loop spans 15 amino acids. The germline V gene encodes CDR1 SGHDT and CDR2 YYEEEE. The CDR3 reads CASSLLDRGDQPQHF. The CDR3, as DNA: TGTGCCAGCAGCTTGTTGGACAGGGGGGATCAGCCCCAGCATTTT.

The chain recombines TRBV7-9 with TRBJ1-6; D not certain. The CDR3 consists of 15 residues. Germline assignment: CDR1 SEHNR and CDR2 FQNEAQ (reference sequence). The V gene lost 5 bases and the J gene lost 9 bases, with 17 bases spanning the gap. This CDR3 is CASSLKRIERSPLHF. CDR3 sequence (DNA): TGTGCCAGCAGCCTTAAGCGAATCGAACGTTCACCCCTCCACTTT.

Written as DNA, the CDR3 is TGTGCCTGGAGTAAACTCGGGGGGCCTCAAGAGACCCAGTACTTC. This codes for CAWSKLGGPQETQYF. The chain combines TRBV30 with TRBJ2-5, with D tentatively TRBD2 (7 bases). The CDR3 loop spans 15 amino acids. Deletions cut 2 bases from V and 2 bases from J, with 15 bases between. Germline V gene data show CDR1 as GTSNPN and CDR2 as SVGIG (reference sequence).

The chain joins TRBV6-5 to TRBJ1-3; perhaps TRBD1 as D (6 bases). V dropped 2 bases and J dropped 4 bases, with 9 bases sitting between them. CDR3 length: 14 residues. Germline CDR1 reads MNHEY; CDR2 reads SVGAGI. This chain's CDR3 is CASSYKGGGNTIYF. Written as DNA, the CDR3 is TGTGCCAGCAGTTACAAGGGGGGCGGAAACACCATATATTTT.

The count of this clone is one. DNA of the CDR3: TGCGCCAGCAGCCAAGCGAGGAAAAGATCTAACTATGGCTACACCTTC. Protein: CASSQARKRSNYGYTF. This chain connects TRBV4-1 to TRBJ1-2, with D unclear. The CDR3 extends over 16 amino acids. Germline V lookup: CDR1 MGHRA, CDR2 YSYEKL. V lost 1 base, J lost 0 bases, and 12 bases lay in between.

DNA for the CDR3: TGTGCCAGCAGCTACCGGGACAGGGAGGAAGCTTTCTTT. Translated: CASSYRDREEAFF. The V gene is TRBV5-8, the J gene TRBJ1-1, with 9 bases that match TRBD1. Per germline, CDR1 SGHTS and CDR2 YDEGEE. This CDR3 region has 13 residues. V gave up 3 bases and J gave up 8 bases; unmatched junction bases: 5.

The chain recombines TRBV19 with TRBJ2-3; 9 positions agree with TRBD2. The junction had 9 bases not matched to a gene; V was cut back by 7 bases and J by 7 bases. The length of the CDR3 is 14 residues. Germline loops: CDR1 LNHDA, CDR2 SQIVND (reference sequence). CDR3 DNA sequence: TGTGCCAGTACGCCAAGCGGGGGGATGAATACGCAGTATTTT. Amino acids: CASTPSGGMNTQYF.

The rearrangement joins TRBV6-5 to TRBJ1-5; no firm D call. V lost 3 bases to trimming and J lost 4 bases, with 10 bases between them. The CDR3 has 14 residues. The V gene's germline CDR1 is MNHEY and CDR2 SVGAGI. CDR3 sequence: CASSYRTANQPQHF. CDR3 DNA: TGTGCCAGCAGTTATAGAACAGCAAATCAGCCCCAGCATTTT.

V and J are TRBV7-3 and TRBJ1-1, with no clear D. The ends were cut back, 3 bases at V and 0 bases at J, with 5 bases in the middle. This CDR3 comprises 13 residues. Germline assignment: CDR1 SGHTA and CDR2 FQGTGA. CDR3 loop: CASSFQMNTEAFF. In DNA, the CDR3 is TGTGCCAGCAGCTTCCAGATGAACACTGAAGCTTTCTTT.

The chain uses TRBV18 and TRBJ1-3; 7 bases map to TRBD1. CDR1 is KGHSH, CDR2 LQKENI, per germline. The CDR3 sequence is 15 residues long. Germline trimming cut 4 bases from V and 2 bases from J; bases unmatched to any gene: 5. The CDR3 here is CASSRTGTAGNTIYF. CDR3 DNA sequence: TGTGCCAGCTCACGTACCGGGACAGCTGGAAACACCATATATTTT.

The chain joins TRBV18 to TRBJ1-4; perhaps TRBD1 as D (5 bases). The CDR3 is 18 amino acids. Germline V gene lookup returns CDR1 KGHSH and CDR2 LQKENI. Trimming removed 3 bases from V and 2 bases from J, with 19 bases in between. The CDR3 nucleotides read TGTGCCAGCTCACCGCTAAGAACTTCCGGGACCACTAATGAAAAACTGTTTTTT. Translated, it gives CASSPLRTSGTTNEKLFF.

V usage is TRBV5-1 and J usage is TRBJ1-4; D unclear. Germline assignment: CDR1 SGHRS and CDR2 YFSETQ. This CDR3 spans 15 amino acids. Trimming pared 3 bases from V and 0 bases from J, leaving 9 bases between. This CDR3 reads CASSSGTATNEKLFF. Here the CDR3 DNA reads TGCGCCAGCAGCTCAGGAACCGCAACTAATGAAAAACTGTTTTTT.

This clone was recorded a few times. The chain carries TRBV19 and TRBJ1-1; no definite D call. V was clipped by 2 bases and J by 0 bases, with 7 bases between them. Germline values: CDR1 LNHDA, CDR2 SQIVND (reference sequence). The CDR3 sequence is 14 residues long. The CDR3 protein is CASSIRRMNTEAFF. The CDR3 coding sequence is TGTGCCAGTAGTATAAGAAGAATGAACACTGAAGCTTTCTTT.

This rearrangement joins TRBV6-1 to TRBJ1-5; D is uncertain. There are 14 residues in the CDR3. Germline V lookup: CDR1 MNHNS, CDR2 SASEGT. The germline V and J ends were trimmed by 1 base and 7 bases, with 11 bases remaining between them. The CDR3 DNA sequence: TGTGCCAGCAGTGAAGACCTGGTAACCCAGCCCCAGCATTTT. Translation: CASSEDLVTQPQHF.

The chain is built from TRBV29-1 and TRBJ2-7, with 9 bases lining up with TRBD1. The CDR3 is made up of 11 amino acids. Germline values: CDR1 SQVTM, CDR2 ANQGSEA. V lost 5 bases and J lost 9; bases outside the gene matches: 5. The CDR3, as DNA: TGCAGCGTTTCCGGACAGGGGAGGCAGTACGTC. Translating it yields CSVSGQGRQYV.

The rearrangement uses TRBV4-2 and TRBJ2-5; tentatively, D is TRBD2 (6 bases). The germline gives CDR1 LGHNA, CDR2 YNFKEQ. Trimming cost V 0 bases and J 2 bases, with 16 bases left between them. This CDR3 spans 17 amino acids. The CDR3 region has the DNA TGTGCCAGCAGCCAAGAGTTCGCGGGGCTTACTCAAGAGACCCAGTACTTC. It specifies CASSQEFAGLTQETQYF.